The TCR beta chain described here comes from a study of vaccination and CD4 T cells after COVID-19. Study-wide findings and caveats: Median approximately 90% of reactive clones detected in convalescent patients emerged only post-vaccination.

A word on this clonotype: The antigen remains undetermined.

V shed 7 bases, J shed 5 bases, and the junction held 10 bases outside the gene matches. The CDR3 consists of 15 residues. Looked up from germline, CDR1 is MDHEN and CDR2 is SYDVKM. Each CDR3 protein gets one entry after TCRdb re-called the PCR reads with MiXCR. The sample includes just over 20,000 distinct CDR3 sequences, around 50% of them seen just once. Sequenced material: CD4+ T cells from blood, taken before SARS-CoV-2 vaccination. The chain employs TRBV28 and TRBJ2-3, with TRBD2 matching 9 bases. The TCR originated in a human donor who had recovered from COVID-19. The chain's CDR3 is CASNKAGGIGDTQYF. The CDR3 bases are TGTGCCAGCAACAAGGCGGGAGGGATAGGAGATACGCAGTATTTT.